The 18 T cell receptor beta chains in this list originate from one sample, sequenced in a study of T-cell reconstitution after alpha-beta-depleted transplantation in children. As it was prepared, the TCRbeta library received unique molecular identifiers. In TCRdb, the PCR reads were re-called with MiXCR into one record per CDR3 protein. The table includes about 980,000 distinct CDR3 sequences, about 29% detected once. The sequences come from PBMCs, mostly from graft donor cells, collected 360 days after TCRalphabeta/CD19-depleted stem cell transplant. These receptor sequences come from a boy under two years old who had a stem cell transplant for SCID, so the T cells may come from the graft donor.

V and J are TRBV5-1 and TRBJ2-2; no clear D gene. Looked up from germline, CDR1 is SGHRS and CDR2 is YFSETQ. The CDR3 is 14 amino acids. Trimming left V 2 bases short and J 3 bases short, with 8 bases between. In DNA, the CDR3 is TGCGCCAGCAGCTTCACGGGTGACACCGGGGAGCTGTTTTTT. As protein: CASSFTGDTGELFF.

J is TRBJ2-1 and V is TRBV20-1, with 10 positions matching TRBD2. The CDR3 consists of 14 residues. Germline CDR1 DFQATT, CDR2 SNEGSKA (reference sequence). The V segment lost 6 bases and the J segment 5 bases; nucleotides outside the gene matches: 7. The CDR3 is CSARGLADHNEQFF. CDR3 DNA: TGCAGTGCCCGCGGACTAGCGGATCACAATGAGCAGTTCTTC.

This clonotype was counted a few times. The rearrangement joins TRBV11-2 to TRBJ2-3, with a possible D match to TRBD1 (5 bases). The CDR3 sequence is 12 residues long. Trimming shortened V by 5 bases and J by 7 bases, and 10 bases separated the two germline ends. Germline V CDR1 and CDR2: SGHAT, FQNNGV. CDR3 in amino acids: CASSVGVNTQYF. Written as DNA, the CDR3 is TGTGCCAGCAGCGTAGGGGTAAATACGCAGTATTTT.

This chain connects TRBV12-3 or TRBV12-4 to TRBJ2-7; 8 bases match TRBD1. Germline trimming cut 7 bases from V and 4 bases from J; bases unmatched to any gene: 12. CDR3 size: 15 residues. CDR3 in DNA: TGTGCCAGCACCTCAGGCCCAGGGGGCGTTTACGAGCAGTACTTC. Translation: CASTSGPGGVYEQYF.

This clonotype has a handful of counts. The chain combines TRBV5-1 with TRBJ2-7, with 8 positions matching TRBD1. The J segment lost 5 bases and the V segment lost 5 bases, leaving 9 bases of the junction unmatched. From germline, CDR1 is SGHRS and CDR2 YFSETQ. The CDR3 has 14 amino acids. The CDR3 spells CASRGTAGGNEQYF. CDR3 nucleotide sequence: TGCGCCAGCAGGGGAACGGCAGGGGGCAACGAGCAGTACTTC. The variable domain in full, completed from reference TRBV5-1 and TRBJ2-7, reads KAGVTQTPRYLIKTRGQQVTLSCSPISGHRSVSWYQQTPGQGLQFLFEYFSETQRNKGNFPGRFSGRQFSNSRSEMNVSTLELGDSALYLCASRGTAGGNEQYFGPGTRLTVT.

The V and J genes are TRBV7-2 and TRBJ1-1, with D hard to call. The CDR3 has 14 residues. In germline, CDR1 is SGHTA, CDR2 FQGNSA. The germline V and J ends were trimmed by 7 bases and 0 bases, with 12 bases remaining between them. Here the CDR3 reads CASTPQNMNTEAFF. The CDR3 nucleotides read TGTGCCAGCACCCCCCAGAATATGAACACTGAAGCTTTCTTT. Full variable domain (remainder filled in from reference TRBV7-2 and TRBJ1-1): GAGVSQSPSNKVTEKGKDVELRCDPISGHTALYWYRQSLGQGLEFLIYFQGNSAPDKSGLPSDRFSAERTGGSVSTLTIQRTQQEDSAVYLCASTPQNMNTEAFFGQGTRLTVV.

Only a few counts were recorded for this clonotype. The CDR3 is CASSLDGRPEKLFF. Written as DNA, the CDR3 is TGTGCCAGCAGCTTAGACGGGCGTCCTGAAAAACTGTTTTTT. The gene calls are TRBV7-9 and TRBJ1-4; D is unclear. The CDR3 runs to 14 residues. Per germline, CDR1 SEHNR and CDR2 FQNEAQ (reference sequence). Trimming left V 1 base short and J 7 bases short, with 10 bases between.

The chain links TRBV4-2 to TRBJ2-7, with D perhaps matching TRBD1 or TRBD2 (6 bases each). V lost 0 bases to trimming and J lost 5 bases, with 20 bases between them. This CDR3 comprises 17 residues. CDR1 is LGHNA, CDR2 YNFKEQ, per germline. Here the CDR3 reads CASSQDPPGGEGNEQYF. Written as DNA, the CDR3 is TGTGCCAGCAGCCAAGATCCCCCCGGGGGCGAAGGGAACGAGCAGTACTTC.

The V and J genes are TRBV7-8 and TRBJ1-2; 7 bases are a match to TRBD1. The CDR3 runs to 17 residues. Germline CDR1 SGHVS, CDR2 FQNEAQ. The V and J ends lost 2 bases and 1 base, in that order; junction bases with no gene match: 10. CDR3 coding DNA: TGTGCCAGCAGCTTAAACCGACAGGGATACTTTAACTATGGCTACACCTTC. The encoded protein is CASSLNRQGYFNYGYTF.

The gene calls are TRBV6-6 and TRBJ1-2; D perhaps matches TRBD1 (5 bases). With 5 bases removed from V and 4 bases from J, the gap between germline ends came to 11 bases. The CDR3 has 13 residues. CDR1 is MNHNY and CDR2 is SVGAGI in the germline V gene (reference sequence). CDR3 nucleotide sequence: TGTGCCAGCAGTCCCTGGGGGGGCTATGGCTACACCTTC. It encodes CASSPWGGYGYTF.

This clonotype was detected only a few times. J is TRBJ2-5 and V is TRBV2, with 7 bases aligning to TRBD2. Unmatched junction bases numbered 4, after V lost 5 bases and J lost 1 base. The CDR3 length is 14 residues. In germline, CDR1 is SNHLY, CDR2 FYNNEI. The CDR3 bases are TGTGCCAGCAGTCGAGGGACTATCCAAGAGACCCAGTACTTC. Protein sequence: CASSRGTIQETQYF.

V and J are TRBV20-1 and TRBJ2-7, with D unclear. The CDR3 extends over 14 amino acids. Germline values: CDR1 DFQATT, CDR2 SNEGSKA (reference sequence). Trimming took 5 bases from V and 0 from J, leaving 14 bases between them. The CDR3 region is CSASRRTSSYEQYF. CDR3 DNA: TGCAGTGCTTCCAGGAGAACCAGCTCCTACGAGCAGTACTTC.

This clonotype was picked up a small number of times. This chain joins TRBV6-5 and TRBJ2-3; D remains ambiguous. In germline, CDR1 is MNHEY, CDR2 SVGAGI. Trimming shortened V by 4 bases and J by 2 bases, and 10 bases separated the two germline ends. This CDR3 spans 14 amino acids. CDR3 sequence (DNA): TGTGCCAGCAGTTTCCACGAGTTCACAGATACGCAGTATTTT. As protein: CASSFHEFTDTQYF.

This chain joins TRBV6-8 and TRBJ2-1; D not resolved. The CDR3 covers 11 residues. Looked up from germline, CDR1 is MNHGY and CDR2 is SAAAGT. Trimming took off 5 bases at V and 10 bases at J, with 9 bases between the two ends. The CDR3 reads CASSDPWEQFF. The CDR3 DNA reads TGTGCCAGCAGTGACCCCTGGGAGCAGTTCTTC.

The chain employs TRBV5-1 and TRBJ2-5, with 7 nucleotides matching TRBD1. With 2 bases clipped from V and 1 base from J, the junction kept 5 bases outside the gene matches. This CDR3 has 15 residues. CDR1 and CDR2 from the germline V gene are SGHRS and YFSETQ. CDR3 coding DNA: TGCGCCAGCAGCTTACCACAGGGGCCCCAAGAGACCCAGTACTTC. This translates into CASSLPQGPQETQYF.

The chain carries TRBV7-9 and TRBJ2-7; 9 bases fit TRBD1. Germline CDR1 reads SEHNR; CDR2 reads FQNEAQ (reference sequence). The CDR3 loop spans 11 amino acids. J gave up 6 bases and V 11 bases, and 5 bases lay outside the gene matches. CDR3 amino acids: CASGTGIEQYF. The CDR3 region has the DNA TGTGCCTCCGGGACAGGGATCGAGCAGTACTTC.

This clonotype was detected ten times or more. The chain combines TRBV29-1 with TRBJ1-1, with TRBD1 as a possible D gene (6 bases). Trimming left V 5 bases short and J 6 bases short, with 22 bases between. The CDR3 contains 15 residues. Germline values: CDR1 SQVTM, CDR2 ANQGSEA. The chain's CDR3 is CSVWVLPGAGAEAFF. In DNA, the CDR3 is TGCAGCGTTTGGGTTTTACCAGGGGCGGGCGCTGAAGCTTTCTTT.

Written as DNA, the CDR3 is TGTGCCAGCAGTGAAGCGCGGTTTGCGGGGGGGCCTCTCTTTACAGATACGCAGTATTTT. Encoded protein: CASSEARFAGGPLFTDTQYF. The chain employs TRBV2 and TRBJ2-3; TRBD2 matches at 9 bases. CDR3 size: 20 residues. Germline CDR1 and CDR2: SNHLY and FYNNEI. The V gene end was trimmed by 0 bases and the J gene end by 3 bases; junction bases not matched to a gene: 16.